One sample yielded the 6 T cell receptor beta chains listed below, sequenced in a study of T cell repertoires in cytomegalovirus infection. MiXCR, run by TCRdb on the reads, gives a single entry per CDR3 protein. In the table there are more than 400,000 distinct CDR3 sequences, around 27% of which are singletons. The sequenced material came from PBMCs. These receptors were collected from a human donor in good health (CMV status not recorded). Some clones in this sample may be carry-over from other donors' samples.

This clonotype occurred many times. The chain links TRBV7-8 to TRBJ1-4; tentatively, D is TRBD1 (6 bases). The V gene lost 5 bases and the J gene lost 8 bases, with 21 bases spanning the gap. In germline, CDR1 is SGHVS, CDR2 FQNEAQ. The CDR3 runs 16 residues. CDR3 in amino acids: CASSTPGTPGREKLFF. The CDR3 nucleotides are TGTGCCAGCAGCACCCCCGGGACACCCGGCAGGGAAAAACTGTTTTTT.

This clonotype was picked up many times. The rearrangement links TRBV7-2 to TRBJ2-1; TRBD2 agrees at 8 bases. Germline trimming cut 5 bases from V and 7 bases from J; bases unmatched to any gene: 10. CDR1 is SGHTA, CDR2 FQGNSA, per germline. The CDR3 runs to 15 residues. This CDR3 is CASSLTGTSYNEQFF. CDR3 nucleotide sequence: TGTGCCAGCAGCCTCACCGGGACTAGTTATAATGAGCAGTTCTTC.

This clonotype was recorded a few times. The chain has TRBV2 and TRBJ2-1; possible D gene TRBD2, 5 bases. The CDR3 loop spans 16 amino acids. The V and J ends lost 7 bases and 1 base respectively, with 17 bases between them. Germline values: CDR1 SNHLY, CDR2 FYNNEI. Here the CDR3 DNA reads TGTGCCAGCACGCCGCCCGGAGCGGCTTCCTACAATGAGCAGTTCTTC. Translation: CASTPPGAASYNEQFF.

The CDR3 DNA reads as TGCAGTGCAAGCCCCACCGGGACAGGGAGGTACGAGCAGTACGTC. It translates to CSASPTGTGRYEQYV. The gene calls are TRBV20-1 and TRBJ2-7; 9 positions agree with TRBD1. Looked up from germline, CDR1 is DFQATT and CDR2 is SNEGSKA (reference sequence). The CDR3 contains 15 residues. V shed 6 bases, J shed 4 bases, and the junction held 13 bases outside the gene matches.

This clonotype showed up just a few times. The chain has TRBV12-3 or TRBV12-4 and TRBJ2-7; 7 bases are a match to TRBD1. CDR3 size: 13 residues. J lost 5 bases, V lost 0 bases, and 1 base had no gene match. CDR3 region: CASSLAGGDEQYV. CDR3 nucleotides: TGTGCCAGCAGTTTAGCAGGGGGCGACGAGCAGTACGTC.

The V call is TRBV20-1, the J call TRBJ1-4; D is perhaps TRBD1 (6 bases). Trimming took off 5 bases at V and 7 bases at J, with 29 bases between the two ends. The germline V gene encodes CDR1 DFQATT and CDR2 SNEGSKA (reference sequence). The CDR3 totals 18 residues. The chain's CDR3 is CSAGGLQKGGFRSEKLFF. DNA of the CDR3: TGCAGTGCTGGGGGACTACAAAAGGGGGGGTTCAGGAGTGAAAAACTGTTTTTT.